The source of this T cell receptor (beta chain) is a study of cytomegalovirus exposure and HLA in healthy donors. Regarding the study as a whole: V- and J-gene trimming of TCR beta was linked (in a later analysis) to a missense DCLRE1C variant. Using a false discovery rate of 0.05, a later analysis showed that 15,000 to 20,000 TCR beta sequences were associated with HLA alleles. The investigators catalogued under 200 TCR beta chains as cytomegalovirus-associated.

The study sampled nominally healthy donors, though unrecorded immune exposures were likely. Germline CDR1 and CDR2: SGHDN and FVKESK. V was trimmed by 1 base and J by 4 bases, leaving 11 bases between them. This CDR3 contains 14 residues. Comment on this clone: Antigen specificity is unknown.

Amplification used 60 Vbeta primers and 13 Jbeta primers. TCRdb keeps only in-frame clones here, not all; method: immunoSEQ multiplex PCR. The top ten clones hold roughly 12% of a sample with 95,000 to 150,000 clones, under 85% of them seen once. Sample: PBMCs. The rearrangement uses TRBV14 and TRBJ2-7; D may be TRBD1 (6 bases). The sequence was collected from a woman aged 40 to 50 in good health and CMV-seropositive. Here the CDR3 DNA reads TGTGCCAGCAGCCAAGGGCAGGGGTGGTACGAGCAGTACTTC. Translated, it gives CASSQGQGWYEQYF.